These 22 T cell receptor beta chains were all obtained from the same sample, sequenced in a study of blood T cell repertoires in COVID-19. The table came from immunoSEQ multiplex PCR; TCRdb's copy has only in-frame clones and leaves some out. Of about 250,000 clones in the sample, about 80% are singletons; the top ten hold approximately 9.1%. The sample comprised peripheral blood. These receptors were taken from a man older than 75 with acute or convalescent COVID-19.

This clone was counted once. V is TRBV18 and J is TRBJ2-3; D is perhaps TRBD1 (6 bases). Deletions cut 6 bases from V and 6 bases from J, with 22 bases between. The germline gives CDR1 KGHSH, CDR2 LQKENI. The CDR3 consists of 16 residues. Here the CDR3 reads CASSPGQNSLRDTQYF. CDR3 in DNA: TGTGCCAGCTCTCCTGGACAGAATTCCCTTCGGGATACGCAGTATTTT.

The J gene is TRBJ1-3, the V gene TRBV18, with D tentatively TRBD1 (5 bases). Looked up from germline, CDR1 is KGHSH and CDR2 is LQKENI. V was shortened by 3 bases and J by 0 bases, with 12 bases between the two germline ends. This CDR3 is built from 16 residues. CDR3 residues: CASSPLQASSGNTIYF. DNA for the CDR3: TGTGCCAGCTCACCCCTACAGGCCTCCTCTGGAAACACCATATATTTT. Supplemented by reference TRBV18 and TRBJ1-3, the full variable domain reads NAGVMQNPRHLVRRRGQEARLRCSPMKGHSHVYWYRQLPEEGLKFMVYLQKENIIDESGMPKERFSAEFPKEGPSILRIQQVVRGDSAAYFCASSPLQASSGNTIYFGEGSWLTVV.

The rearrangement uses TRBV10-2 and TRBJ2-6; maybe TRBD2 (5 bases). This CDR3 region has 17 residues. Germline values: CDR1 WSHSY, CDR2 SAAADI. The germline V and J ends were trimmed by 2 bases and 0 bases, with 11 bases remaining between them. As DNA, the CDR3 is TGCGCCAGCAGTGAGGGAGGTCTTAGCTCTGGGGCCAACGTCCTGACTTTC. It is translated as CASSEGGLSSGANVLTF.

In this sample, this clone turned up a few times. This sequence joins TRBV7-8 and TRBJ1-2; 8 nucleotides line up with TRBD1. The J segment lost 5 bases and the V segment lost 1 base, leaving 3 bases of the junction unmatched. The length of the CDR3 is 14 residues. Per the germline V gene, CDR1 is SGHVS and CDR2 is FQNEAQ. CDR3 nucleotides: TGTGCCAGCAGCTTAGATACAGGGGGATATGGCTACACCTTC. This codes for CASSLDTGGYGYTF.

This chain links TRBV28 with TRBJ1-5; tentatively, D is TRBD1 (6 bases). From germline, CDR1 is MDHEN and CDR2 SYDVKM. Trimming stripped 6 bases from V and 3 bases from J, with 12 bases between. The CDR3 loop spans 14 amino acids. In DNA, the CDR3 is TGTGCCAGCAGGGGCGGACAGCACAATCAGCCCCAGCATTTT. Translating gives CASRGGQHNQPQHF.

The CDR3 coding sequence is TGTGCCAGCAAAGGGGGTGGCAATCAGCCCCAGCATTTT. The encoded protein is CASKGGGNQPQHF. This chain joins TRBV2 and TRBJ1-5; the D gene is possibly TRBD1 (6 bases). The germline V gene encodes CDR1 SNHLY and CDR2 FYNNEI. V lost 7 bases, J lost 2 bases, and 9 bases lay in between. This CDR3 has 13 residues.

The chain employs TRBV11-2 and TRBJ2-7, with TRBD2 matching 10 bases. The germline V gene encodes CDR1 SGHAT and CDR2 FQNNGV. Trimming at V came to 3 bases and at J to 2 bases, leaving 7 bases not matched to a gene. This CDR3 is 16 amino acids long. The CDR3 loop reads CASSFHSSGSAYEQYF. The DNA for the CDR3 is TGTGCCAGCAGCTTCCACTCTAGCGGGAGCGCCTACGAGCAGTACTTC.

The chain carries TRBV4-2 and TRBJ1-2; perhaps TRBD1 as D (6 bases). This CDR3 comprises 14 residues. Germline V gives CDR1 LGHNA, CDR2 YNFKEQ. The V end lost 5 bases, the J end lost 1 base, and 11 bases lay between the germline ends. In nucleotides, the CDR3 is TGTGCCAGCAGCAAACAGGGATTTAACTATGGCTACACCTTC. Translating it yields CASSKQGFNYGYTF.

The rearrangement uses TRBV7-9 and TRBJ2-1, with 7 bases aligning to TRBD1. V gave up 7 bases and J gave up 4 bases; unmatched junction bases: 7. The CDR3 extends over 14 amino acids. Germline V lookup: CDR1 SEHNR, CDR2 FQNEAQ (reference sequence). This CDR3 reads CASIGQASYNEQFF. The CDR3 DNA is TGTGCCAGCATCGGACAGGCCTCGTACAATGAGCAGTTCTTC.

The chain combines TRBV19 with TRBJ1-6; 7 bases are shared with TRBD1. CDR1 is LNHDA, CDR2 SQIVND, per germline (reference sequence). The V gene end was trimmed by 4 bases and the J gene end by 7 bases; junction bases not matched to a gene: 7. The CDR3 is 15 amino acids. The CDR3 protein is CASSTVTGTNSPLHF. The CDR3 nucleotides are TGTGCCAGTAGTACCGTGACAGGGACGAATTCACCCCTCCACTTT.

The chain combines TRBV14 with TRBJ2-5, with 7 bases that match TRBD2. The CDR3 spans 18 residues. Germline V gene sequence: CDR1 SGHDN, CDR2 FVKESK. V lost 0 bases to trimming and J lost 3 bases; unmatched junction nucleotides: 13. This chain's CDR3 is CASSQEESWTRREETQYF. In nucleotides, the CDR3 is TGTGCCAGCAGCCAAGAAGAGAGTTGGACTAGGCGGGAAGAGACCCAGTACTTC.

The chain uses TRBV28 and TRBJ1-3; D is ambiguous. Germline CDR1 is MDHEN and CDR2 is SYDVKM. The CDR3 covers 12 residues. V gave up 6 bases and J gave up 4 bases, with 7 bases separating them. The CDR3 is CASRVTGNTIYF. CDR3 coding DNA: TGTGCCAGCAGGGTTACAGGAAACACCATATATTTT.

V is TRBV18 and J is TRBJ2-2, with unresolved D. Trimming removed 6 bases at V and 4 bases at J, with 9 bases between. The CDR3 is 13 amino acids. Germline CDR1 is KGHSH and CDR2 is LQKENI. The CDR3 reads CASSLGGTGELFF. CDR3 DNA: TGTGCCAGCTCTCTAGGTGGCACCGGGGAGCTGTTTTTT.

The V and J genes are TRBV3-1 (or the pseudogene TRBV3-2) and TRBJ2-1, with TRBD2 identical over 12 bases. The J segment lost 7 bases and the V segment lost 1 base, leaving 11 bases of the junction unmatched. The CDR3 runs to 18 residues. Germline V gene data show CDR1 as LGHDT and CDR2 as YNNKEL (reference sequence). The CDR3 spells CASSQGLAGVGAVNEQFF. DNA of the CDR3: TGTGCCAGCAGCCAAGGACTAGCGGGAGTGGGAGCTGTTAATGAGCAGTTCTTC.

This rearrangement joins TRBV30 to TRBJ1-5, with D possibly matching TRBD1 (6 bases). V was clipped by 1 base and J by 3 bases, with 13 bases between them. The CDR3 is 15 residues long. The germline gives CDR1 GTSNPN, CDR2 SVGIG (reference sequence). CDR3 coding DNA: TGTGCCTGGAGTGCAGGGGACGGGCTCAATCAGCCCCAGCATTTT. Its protein product is CAWSAGDGLNQPQHF.

CDR3 in amino acids: CAIGPGNPPRRNQPQHF. In DNA form, the CDR3 reads TGTGCCATTGGGCCCGGGAACCCCCCCCGAAGGAATCAGCCCCAGCATTTT. V is TRBV28 and J is TRBJ1-5, with unresolved D. This CDR3 region has 17 residues. Germline CDR1 is MDHEN and CDR2 is SYDVKM. Trimming removed 10 bases from V and 4 bases from J, with 26 bases in between.

This clone was found a few times. This chain links TRBV4-1 with TRBJ2-7; 7 bases line up with TRBD1. Trimming at V came to 4 bases and at J to 5 bases, leaving 17 bases not matched to a gene. The CDR3 consists of 17 residues. From germline, CDR1 is MGHRA and CDR2 YSYEKL. The CDR3 loop reads CASSLNRRVGTVDEQYF. The CDR3 coding sequence is TGCGCCAGCAGCCTGAATCGTCGAGTGGGGACAGTCGACGAGCAGTACTTC.

This rearrangement joins TRBV7-9 to TRBJ1-5; TRBD1 is a possible D gene (5 bases). V was clipped by 7 bases and J by 7 bases, with 17 bases between them. There are 14 residues in the CDR3. Germline V gene data show CDR1 as SEHNR and CDR2 as FQNEAQ (reference sequence). The CDR3 bases are TGTGCCAGCACCTCCTCAGGGAATAGGCAGCCCCAGCATTTT. Protein sequence: CASTSSGNRQPQHF.

The V gene is TRBV29-1, the J gene TRBJ1-2, with 8 positions matching TRBD1. V dropped 7 bases and J dropped 6; count of bases not matched to a gene: 16. Germline V gene data show CDR1 as SQVTM and CDR2 as ANQGSEA. The CDR3 has 15 residues. The CDR3 is CSASPTWGQADGYTF. DNA of the CDR3: TGCAGCGCCTCCCCAACATGGGGACAGGCGGATGGCTACACCTTC.

J is TRBJ1-1 and V is TRBV2; 7 nucleotides match TRBD1. Trimming at V came to 9 bases and at J to 0 bases, leaving 13 bases not matched to a gene. The CDR3 is 16 residues long. Germline values: CDR1 SNHLY, CDR2 FYNNEI. CDR3: CASNRGADLLNTEAFF. The CDR3 DNA reads as TGTGCCAGTAACAGGGGAGCGGATCTTTTGAACACTGAAGCTTTCTTT. Based on the CDR3 plus reference TRBV2 and TRBJ1-1, the full variable domain is EPEVTQTPSHQVTQMGQEVILRCVPISNHLYFYWYRQILGQKVEFLVSFYNNEISEKSEIFDDQFSVERPDGSNFTLKIRSTKLEDSAMYFCASNRGADLLNTEAFFGQGTRLTVV.

This clone occurred a few times. The rearrangement uses TRBV2 and TRBJ1-2; D possibly corresponds to TRBD1 (6 bases). CDR3 length: 15 residues. V was cut by 0 bases and J by 4 bases, with 12 bases left in between. Germline V gene data show CDR1 as SNHLY and CDR2 as FYNNEI. CDR3 DNA: TGTGCCAGCAGTGAAGCTGAAGGGGGTGGCTATGGCTACACCTTC. Residues: CASSEAEGGGYGYTF.

This clone was detected once. This rearrangement joins TRBV24-1 to TRBJ2-7; a weak D match, TRBD1 (5 bases). The CDR3 totals 14 residues. The germline gives CDR1 KGHDR, CDR2 SFDVKD. V lost 4 bases and J 1 base, leaving 10 bases between the germline ends. The CDR3 protein is CATSDQGASYEQYF. In nucleotides, the CDR3 is TGTGCCACCAGTGACCAGGGCGCTTCCTACGAGCAGTACTTC.